The clone carrying this T cell receptor (beta chain) was seen a single time. Its cognate antigen is unknown. A much larger clone sits a single nucleotide away, making a read error possible. These data are taken from a study of human T cells and chemical hapten exposure. Overall study context: The patch tests put 0.01% DPC on the skin of the upper back and were read 6 days later.

Study results and limitations: Significantly greater numbers of large CDR3 similarity clusters came from expanded TCRs than from controls.

Individual cDNA molecules had unique molecular identifiers attached to them by the library. TCRdb passed the RACE reads through MiXCR, listing each CDR3 protein once. The data show more than 55,000 distinct CDR3 sequences, about 11% seen once. Time point given: pre-sensitization, week 0. Treatment in this sample: therapeutic diphenylcyclopropenone sensitization with weekly scalp DPC. Those who donated were patients with alopecia, 18 to 70 years of age, and suitable for DPC. This CDR3 is 15 amino acids long. The germline V gene has CDR1 MDHEN and CDR2 SYDVKM. Sequencing was performed on whole blood, taken in connection with sensitization to the hapten diphenylcyclopropenone (DPC). The receptor's source is a woman in her forties with alopecia areata. Some clones in this sample may be carry-over from other donors' samples. The gene calls are TRBV28 and TRBJ2-5; D may be TRBD2 (6 bases). The DNA of the CDR3 is TGTGCCTGCAGTTCTCCCCTTAGCGGACAAGAGACCCAGTACTTC. Protein: CACSSPLSGQETQYF.